This is a list of T cell receptor beta chains from one sample in a study of CD8 T cells in ankylosing spondylitis. TCRdb reanalysed the 5' RACE reads using MiXCR and keeps one entry per CDR3 protein. This table has around 770,000 distinct CDR3 sequences, about 20% appearing once. Sequencing was done on a sample of blood, either unsorted or a sorted T cell fraction (not recorded which). Receptor source: a male donor with ankylosing spondylitis. Each CDR3 is given with its conserved first and last residue. D genes are given only for firm matches. Not every row has a clone size; where given, it reads once, few, many or a size class.

D gene: -
clone size: -
V gene: TRBV20-1
J gene: TRBJ2-5
CDR3 DNA: TGCAGTGCTACTAAAGGCGGGATTCAAGAGACCCAGTACTTC
CDR3 protein: CSATKGGIQETQYF

D gene: TRBD1
clone size: once
V gene: TRBV5-6
J gene: TRBJ1-2
CDR3 DNA: TGTGCCAGCAGCCCGGAGATGACAGGGGGCATCTATGGCTACACCTTC
CDR3 protein: CASSPEMTGGIYGYTF

D gene: -
clone size: many
V gene: TRBV5-1
J gene: TRBJ1-2
CDR3 DNA: TGCGCCAGCAGCGGACCGGGGGGAGCTAACTATGGCTACACCTTC
CDR3 protein: CASSGPGGANYGYTF

D gene: TRBD1
clone size: -
V gene: TRBV20-1
J gene: TRBJ1-3
CDR3 DNA: TGCAGTGCTAGACAGGGGGCTTCTGGAAACACCATATATTTT
CDR3 protein: CSARQGASGNTIYF

D gene: -
clone size: -
V gene: TRBV24-1
J gene: TRBJ1-5
CDR3 DNA: TGTGCCACCAGTGACCCCAGTGGGATCCAGCCCCAGCATTTT
CDR3 protein: CATSDPSGIQPQHF

D gene: TRBD2
clone size: -
V gene: TRBV6-2/TRBV6-3
J gene: TRBJ2-2
CDR3 DNA: TGTGCCAGCAGTTCGTTTAGCGGGAGAATCTCGGCCGGGGAGCTGTTTTTT
CDR3 protein: CASSSFSGRISAGELFF

D gene: TRBD1
clone size: -
V gene: TRBV20-1
J gene: TRBJ1-2
CDR3 DNA: TGCAGTGCTACTCGGACAGGGCCACTAAACATCTTCGATGGCTACACCTTC
CDR3 protein: CSATRTGPLNIFDGYTF

D gene: TRBD2
clone size: -
V gene: TRBV7-2
J gene: TRBJ2-1
CDR3 DNA: TGTGCCAGCAGCTTAGCGGGAGGAGCGGGAGGGCAGAGGAATGAGCAGTTCTTC
CDR3 protein: CASSLAGGAGGQRNEQFF

D gene: TRBD1
clone size: few
V gene: TRBV6-1
J gene: TRBJ2-7
CDR3 DNA: TGTGCCAGCAGGCCCGACAGGGTCTACGCCTACGAGCAGTACTTC
CDR3 protein: CASRPDRVYAYEQYF

D gene: -
clone size: -
V gene: TRBV20-1
J gene: TRBJ1-2
CDR3 DNA: TGCAGTGCTAGACAGAACGCTAACTATGGCTACACCTTC
CDR3 protein: CSARQNANYGYTF

D gene: -
clone size: -
V gene: TRBV25-1
J gene: TRBJ2-2
CDR3 DNA: TGTGCCAGCAGTGAATTTGGTGGGAGCACCGGGGAGCTGTTTTTT
CDR3 protein: CASSEFGGSTGELFF